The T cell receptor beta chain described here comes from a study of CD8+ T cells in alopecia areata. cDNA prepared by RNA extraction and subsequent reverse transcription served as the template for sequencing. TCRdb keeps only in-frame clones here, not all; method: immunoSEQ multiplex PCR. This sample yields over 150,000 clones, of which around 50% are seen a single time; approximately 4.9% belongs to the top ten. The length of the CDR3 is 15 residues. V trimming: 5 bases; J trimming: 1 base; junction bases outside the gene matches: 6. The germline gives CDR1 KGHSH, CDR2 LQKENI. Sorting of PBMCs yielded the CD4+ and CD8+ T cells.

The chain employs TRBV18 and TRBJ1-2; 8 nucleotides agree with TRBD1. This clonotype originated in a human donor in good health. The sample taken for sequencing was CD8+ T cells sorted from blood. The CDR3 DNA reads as TGTGCCAGCTCAGCCGGGGACAGGTTTAACTATGGCTACACCTTC. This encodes CASSAGDRFNYGYTF.